The TCR beta chain under discussion was sequenced for a study of T cells in Graves' hyperthyroidism and ophthalmopathy. Overall study findings and caveats: Blood held most thyroid clonotypes expanded above 0.001 frequency.

The source material, RNA transcripts, was used to amplify TCR beta CDR3 regions. First-round RT-PCR of the TCR CDR3 relied on the HTBI primer set. TCRdb recomputed calls from the multiplex PCR reads with MiXCR, one row per CDR3 protein. The data contain about 130,000 distinct CDR3 sequences, roughly a fifth of them seen just once; the ten biggest clones take up around 70%. Exclusions: uncontrolled infection, other autoimmune disease, pregnancy, lactation. Every diagnosis used clinical symptoms, serum thyroxine and TRAb, thyroid ultrasound and orbital computed tomography. J gave up 6 bases and V 4 bases, and 8 bases lay outside the gene matches. This CDR3 has 14 residues. A word on this clonotype: What it recognizes is unknown.

The chain has TRBV12-3 or TRBV12-4 and TRBJ1-1; 7 bases align to TRBD1. The sample taken for sequencing was blood. The sequence came from a woman aged 45-65 years with Graves' hyperthyroidism that later progressed to Graves' ophthalmopathy. Written as DNA, the CDR3 is TGTGCCAGCAGTTCCAGGGGGATACGGGCTGAAGCTTTCTTT. Translated, it gives CASSSRGIRAEAFF.